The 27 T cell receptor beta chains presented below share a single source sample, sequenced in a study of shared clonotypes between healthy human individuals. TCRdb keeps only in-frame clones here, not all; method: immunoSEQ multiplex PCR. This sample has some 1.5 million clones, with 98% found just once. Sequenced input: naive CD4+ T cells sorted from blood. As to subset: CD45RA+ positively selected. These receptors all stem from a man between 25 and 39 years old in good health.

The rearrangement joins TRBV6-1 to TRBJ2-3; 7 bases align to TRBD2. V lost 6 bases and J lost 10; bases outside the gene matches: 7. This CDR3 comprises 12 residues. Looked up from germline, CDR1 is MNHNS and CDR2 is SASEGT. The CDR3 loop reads CASRASGVAQYF. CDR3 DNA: TGTGCCAGCAGGGCTAGCGGTGTGGCGCAGTATTTT.

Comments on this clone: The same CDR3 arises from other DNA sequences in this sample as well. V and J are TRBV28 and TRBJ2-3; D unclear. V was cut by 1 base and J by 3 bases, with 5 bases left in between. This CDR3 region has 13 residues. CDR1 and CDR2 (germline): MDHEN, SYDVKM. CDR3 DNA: TGTGCCAGCAGTTTATCTGGGACAGATACGCAGTATTTT. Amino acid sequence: CASSLSGTDTQYF.

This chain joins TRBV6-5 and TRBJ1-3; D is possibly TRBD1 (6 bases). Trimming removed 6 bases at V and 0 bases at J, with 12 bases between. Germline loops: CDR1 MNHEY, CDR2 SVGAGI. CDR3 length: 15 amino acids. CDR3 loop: CASSRGGTSGNTIYF. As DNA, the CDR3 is TGTGCCAGCAGCCGAGGGGGGACCTCTGGAAACACCATATATTTT.

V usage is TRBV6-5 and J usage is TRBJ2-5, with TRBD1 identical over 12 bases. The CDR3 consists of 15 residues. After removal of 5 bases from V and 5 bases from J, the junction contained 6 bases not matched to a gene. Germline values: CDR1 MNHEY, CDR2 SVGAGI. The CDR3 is CASSTGTGGRETQYF. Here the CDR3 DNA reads TGTGCCAGCAGTACCGGGACAGGGGGCCGGGAGACCCAGTACTTC.

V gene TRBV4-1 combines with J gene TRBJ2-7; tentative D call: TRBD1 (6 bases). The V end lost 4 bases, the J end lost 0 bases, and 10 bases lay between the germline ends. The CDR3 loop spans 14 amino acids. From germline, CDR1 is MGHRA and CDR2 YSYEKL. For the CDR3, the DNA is TGCGCCAGCAGCCGGACAGAAACCTCCTACGAGCAGTACTTC. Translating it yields CASSRTETSYEQYF.

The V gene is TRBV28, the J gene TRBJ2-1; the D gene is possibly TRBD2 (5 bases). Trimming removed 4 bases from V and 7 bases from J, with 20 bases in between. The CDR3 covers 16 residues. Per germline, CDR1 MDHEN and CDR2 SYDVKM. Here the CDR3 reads CASSSPGMIGVNEQFF. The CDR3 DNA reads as TGTGCCAGCAGTTCGCCGGGAATGATCGGGGTTAATGAGCAGTTCTTC.

Written as DNA, the CDR3 is TGCGCCAGCAGCTTTTTCGGGCGGATGAACACTGAAGCTTTCTTT. Its protein product is CASSFFGRMNTEAFF. The gene calls are TRBV5-1 and TRBJ1-1, with D unclear. The CDR3 contains 15 residues. Germline V gene lookup returns CDR1 SGHRS and CDR2 YFSETQ. The germline V and J ends were trimmed by 2 bases and 0 bases, with 11 bases remaining between them.

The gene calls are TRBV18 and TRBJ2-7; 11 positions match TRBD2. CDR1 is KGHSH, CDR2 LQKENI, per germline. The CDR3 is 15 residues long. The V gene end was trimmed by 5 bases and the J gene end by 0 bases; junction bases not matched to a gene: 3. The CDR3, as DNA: TGTGCCAGCTCAGCGACTAGCGGGATCTCCTACGAGCAGTACTTC. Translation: CASSATSGISYEQYF.

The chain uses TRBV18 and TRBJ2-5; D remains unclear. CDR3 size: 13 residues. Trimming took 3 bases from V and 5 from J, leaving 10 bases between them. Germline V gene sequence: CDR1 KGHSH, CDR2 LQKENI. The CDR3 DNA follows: TGTGCCAGCTCACCCAACAACGGGGAGACCCAGTACTTC. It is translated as CASSPNNGETQYF. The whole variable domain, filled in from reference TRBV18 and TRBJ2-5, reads NAGVMQNPRHLVRRRGQEARLRCSPMKGHSHVYWYRQLPEEGLKFMVYLQKENIIDESGMPKERFSAEFPKEGPSILRIQQVVRGDSAAYFCASSPNNGETQYFGPGTRLLVL.

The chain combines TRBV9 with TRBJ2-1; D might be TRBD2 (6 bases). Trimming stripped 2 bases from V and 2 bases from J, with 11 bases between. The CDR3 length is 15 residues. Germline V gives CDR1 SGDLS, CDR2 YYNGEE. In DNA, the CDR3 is TGTGCCAGCAGCGTCAGCGGGTTAACCTACAATGAGCAGTTCTTC. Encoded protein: CASSVSGLTYNEQFF.

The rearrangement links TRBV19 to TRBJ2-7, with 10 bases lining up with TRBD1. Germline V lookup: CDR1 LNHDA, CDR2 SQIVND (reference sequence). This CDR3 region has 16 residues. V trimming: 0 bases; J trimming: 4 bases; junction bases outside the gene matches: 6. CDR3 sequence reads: CASSIEWRTGGYEQYF. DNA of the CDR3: TGTGCCAGTAGTATAGAATGGCGGACAGGGGGTTACGAGCAGTACTTC. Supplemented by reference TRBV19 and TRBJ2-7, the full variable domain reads DGGITQSPKYLFRKEGQNVTLSCEQNLNHDAMYWYRQDPGQGLRLIYYSQIVNDFQKGDIAEGYSVSREKKESFPLTVTSAQKNPTAFYLCASSIEWRTGGYEQYFGPGTRLTVT.

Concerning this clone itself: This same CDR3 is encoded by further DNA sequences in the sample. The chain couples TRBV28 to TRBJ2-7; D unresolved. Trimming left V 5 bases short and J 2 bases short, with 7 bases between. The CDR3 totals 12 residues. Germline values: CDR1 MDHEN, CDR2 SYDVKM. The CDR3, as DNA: TGTGCCAGCAGTCCTGGAACCTACGAGCAGTACTTC. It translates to CASSPGTYEQYF. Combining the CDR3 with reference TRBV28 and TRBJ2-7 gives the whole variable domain DVKVTQSSRYLVKRTGEKVFLECVQDMDHENMFWYRQDPGLGLRLIYFSYDVKMKEKGDIPEGYSVSREKKERFSLILESASTNQTSMYLCASSPGTYEQYFGPGTRLTVT.

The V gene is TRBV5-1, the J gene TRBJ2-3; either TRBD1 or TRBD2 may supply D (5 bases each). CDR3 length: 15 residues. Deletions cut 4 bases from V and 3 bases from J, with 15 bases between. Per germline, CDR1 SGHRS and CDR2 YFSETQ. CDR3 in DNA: TGCGCCAGCAGCCAGGGACGAAGACTTACAGATACGCAGTATTTT. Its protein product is CASSQGRRLTDTQYF.

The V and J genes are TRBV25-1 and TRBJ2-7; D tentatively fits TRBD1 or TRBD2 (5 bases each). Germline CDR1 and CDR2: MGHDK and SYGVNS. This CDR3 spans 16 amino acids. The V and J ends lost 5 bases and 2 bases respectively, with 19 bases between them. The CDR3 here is CASSRMVGTSTYEQYF. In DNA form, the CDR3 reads TGTGCCAGCAGTCGGATGGTGGGGACGTCCACCTACGAGCAGTACTTC.

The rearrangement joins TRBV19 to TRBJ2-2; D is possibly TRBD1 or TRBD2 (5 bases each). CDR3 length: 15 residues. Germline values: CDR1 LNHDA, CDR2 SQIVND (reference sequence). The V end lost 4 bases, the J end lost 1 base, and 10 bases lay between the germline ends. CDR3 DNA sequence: TGTGCCAGTAGTACCGGGGCCGTGAACACCGGGGAGCTGTTTTTT. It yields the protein CASSTGAVNTGELFF.

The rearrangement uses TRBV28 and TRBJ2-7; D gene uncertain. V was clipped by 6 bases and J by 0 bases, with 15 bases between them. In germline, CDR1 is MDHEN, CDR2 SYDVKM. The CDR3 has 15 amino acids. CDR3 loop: CASSLATPLSYEQYF. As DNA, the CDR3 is TGTGCCAGCAGCCTTGCCACGCCCCTCTCCTACGAGCAGTACTTC.

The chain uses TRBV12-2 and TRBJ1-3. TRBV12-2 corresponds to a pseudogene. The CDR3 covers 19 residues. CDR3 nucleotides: TGTGCAAGTCGCTTAAATGATTTGGGACGCAGAAAAGGTGGAAACACCATATATTTT. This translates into CASRLNDLGRRKGGNTIYF.

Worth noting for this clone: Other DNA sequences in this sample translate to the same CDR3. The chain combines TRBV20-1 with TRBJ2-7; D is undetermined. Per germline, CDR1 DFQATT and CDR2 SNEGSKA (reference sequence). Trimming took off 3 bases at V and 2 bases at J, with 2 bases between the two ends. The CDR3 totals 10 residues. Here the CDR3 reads CSASPYEQYF. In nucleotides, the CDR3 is TGCAGTGCTAGCCCCTACGAGCAGTACTTC.

The CDR3 DNA follows: TGCAGCGTTTACCGGGGGTCTGGCTACACCTTC. This sequence encodes CSVYRGSGYTF. The genes are TRBV29-1 and TRBJ1-2; D is perhaps TRBD1 (5 bases). CDR1 is SQVTM and CDR2 is ANQGSEA in the germline V gene. The germline V and J ends were trimmed by 5 bases and 7 bases, with 11 bases remaining between them. This CDR3 has 11 amino acids. The full variable domain, completed using reference TRBV29-1 and TRBJ1-2, is SAVISQKPSRDICQRGTSLTIQCQVDSQVTMMFWYRQQPGQSLTLIATANQGSEATYESGFVIDKFPISRPNLTFSTLTVSNMSPEDSSIYLCSVYRGSGYTFGSGTRLTVV.

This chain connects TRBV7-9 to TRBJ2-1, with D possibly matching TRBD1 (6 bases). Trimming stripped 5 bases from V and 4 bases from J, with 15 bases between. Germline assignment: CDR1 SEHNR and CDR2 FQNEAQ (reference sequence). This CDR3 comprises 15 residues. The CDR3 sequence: CASSPFQGLYNEQFF. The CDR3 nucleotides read TGTGCCAGCAGCCCTTTCCAGGGGCTTTACAATGAGCAGTTCTTC.

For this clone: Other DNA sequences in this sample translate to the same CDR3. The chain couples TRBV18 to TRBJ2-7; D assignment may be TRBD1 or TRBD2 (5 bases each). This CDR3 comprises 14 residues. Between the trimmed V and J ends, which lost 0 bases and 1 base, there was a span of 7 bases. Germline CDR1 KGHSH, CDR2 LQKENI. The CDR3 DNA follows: TGTGCCAGCTCACCACCGAGGGGTTCCTACGAGCAGTACTTC. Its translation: CASSPPRGSYEQYF. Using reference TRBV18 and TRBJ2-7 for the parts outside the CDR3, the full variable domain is NAGVMQNPRHLVRRRGQEARLRCSPMKGHSHVYWYRQLPEEGLKFMVYLQKENIIDESGMPKERFSAEFPKEGPSILRIQQVVRGDSAAYFCASSPPRGSYEQYFGPGTRLTVT.

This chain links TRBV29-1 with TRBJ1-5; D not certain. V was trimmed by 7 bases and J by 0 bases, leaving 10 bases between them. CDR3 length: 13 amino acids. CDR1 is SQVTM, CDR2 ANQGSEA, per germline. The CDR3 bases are TGCAGCGCAACGGCGGGTAGCAATCAGCCCCAGCATTTT. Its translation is CSATAGSNQPQHF.

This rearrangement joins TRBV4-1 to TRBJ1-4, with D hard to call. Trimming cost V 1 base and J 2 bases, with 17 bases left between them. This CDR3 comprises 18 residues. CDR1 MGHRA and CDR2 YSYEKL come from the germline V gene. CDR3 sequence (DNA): TGCGCCAGCAGCCAAGGGTTGGGATTCCCCGGGACTAATGAAAAACTGTTTTTT. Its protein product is CASSQGLGFPGTNEKLFF.

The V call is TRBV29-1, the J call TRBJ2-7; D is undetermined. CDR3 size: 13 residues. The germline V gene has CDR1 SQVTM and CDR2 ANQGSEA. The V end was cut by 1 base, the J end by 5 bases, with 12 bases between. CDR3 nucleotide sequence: TGCAGCGTTGAAGCGGGCATATTCCACGAGCAGTACTTC. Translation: CSVEAGIFHEQYF.

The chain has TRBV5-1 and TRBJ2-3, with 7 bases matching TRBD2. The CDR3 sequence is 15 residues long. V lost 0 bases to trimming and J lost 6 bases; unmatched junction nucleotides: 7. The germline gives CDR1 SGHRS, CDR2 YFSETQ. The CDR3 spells CASSLGLALGDTQYF. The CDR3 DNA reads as TGCGCCAGCAGCTTGGGACTAGCCCTTGGGGATACGCAGTATTTT. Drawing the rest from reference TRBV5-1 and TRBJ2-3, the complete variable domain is KAGVTQTPRYLIKTRGQQVTLSCSPISGHRSVSWYQQTPGQGLQFLFEYFSETQRNKGNFPGRFSGRQFSNSRSEMNVSTLELGDSALYLCASSLGLALGDTQYFGPGTRLTVL.

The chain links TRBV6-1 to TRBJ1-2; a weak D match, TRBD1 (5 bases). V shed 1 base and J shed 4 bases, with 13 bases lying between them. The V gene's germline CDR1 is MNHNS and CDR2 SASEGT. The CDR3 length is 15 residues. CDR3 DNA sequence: TGTGCCAGCAGTGAAGTGTGGGATGGGGGCTATGGCTACACCTTC. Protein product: CASSEVWDGGYGYTF.

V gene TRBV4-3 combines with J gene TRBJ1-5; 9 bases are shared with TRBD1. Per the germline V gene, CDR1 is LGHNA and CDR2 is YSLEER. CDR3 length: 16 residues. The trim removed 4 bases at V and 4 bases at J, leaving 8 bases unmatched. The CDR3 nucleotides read TGCGCCAGCAGCCGAAACAGGGGGCATGGTAATCAGCCCCAGCATTTT. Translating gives CASSRNRGHGNQPQHF.